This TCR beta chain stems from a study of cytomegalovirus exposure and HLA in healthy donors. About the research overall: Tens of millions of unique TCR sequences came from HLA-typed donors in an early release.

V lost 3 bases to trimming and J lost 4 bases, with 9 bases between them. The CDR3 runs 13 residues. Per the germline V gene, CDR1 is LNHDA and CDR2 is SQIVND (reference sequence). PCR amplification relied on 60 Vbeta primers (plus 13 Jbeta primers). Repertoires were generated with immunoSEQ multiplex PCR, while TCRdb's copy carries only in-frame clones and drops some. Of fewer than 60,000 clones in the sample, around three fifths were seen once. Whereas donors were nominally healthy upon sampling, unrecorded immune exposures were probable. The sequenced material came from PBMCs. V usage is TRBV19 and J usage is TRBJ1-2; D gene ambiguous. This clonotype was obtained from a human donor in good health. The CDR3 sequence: CASSIQDFYGYTF. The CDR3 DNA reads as TGTGCCAGTAGTATTCAGGACTTCTATGGCTACACCTTC.